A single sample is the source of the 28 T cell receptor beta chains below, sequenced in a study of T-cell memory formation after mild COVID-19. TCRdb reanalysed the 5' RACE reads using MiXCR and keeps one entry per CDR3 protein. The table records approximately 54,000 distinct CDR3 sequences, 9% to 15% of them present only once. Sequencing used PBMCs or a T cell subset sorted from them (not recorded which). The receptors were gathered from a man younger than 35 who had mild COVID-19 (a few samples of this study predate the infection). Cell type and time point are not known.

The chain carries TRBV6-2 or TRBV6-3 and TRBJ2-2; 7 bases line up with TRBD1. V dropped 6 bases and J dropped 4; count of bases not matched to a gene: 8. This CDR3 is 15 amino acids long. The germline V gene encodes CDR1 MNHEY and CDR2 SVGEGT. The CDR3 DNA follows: TGTGCCAGCAGAAAAACGACAGGGAGCACCGGGGAGCTGTTTTTT. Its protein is CASRKTTGSTGELFF.

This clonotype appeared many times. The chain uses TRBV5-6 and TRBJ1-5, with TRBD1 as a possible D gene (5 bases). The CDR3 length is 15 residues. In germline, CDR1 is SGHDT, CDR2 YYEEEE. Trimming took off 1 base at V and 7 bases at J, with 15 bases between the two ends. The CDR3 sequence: CASSLRRQGGQPQHF. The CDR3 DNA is TGTGCCAGCAGCTTGCGCCGGCAGGGTGGACAGCCCCAGCATTTT.

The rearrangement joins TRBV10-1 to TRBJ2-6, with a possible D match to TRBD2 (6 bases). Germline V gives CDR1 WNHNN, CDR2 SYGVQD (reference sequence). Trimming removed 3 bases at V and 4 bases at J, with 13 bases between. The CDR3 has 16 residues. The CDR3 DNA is TGCGCCAGCAGTGATGGGTCGGGGGACGGGGCCAACGTCCTGACTTTC. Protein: CASSDGSGDGANVLTF.

CDR3 loop: CATRPGGVRLNTEAFF. The CDR3 nucleotides are TGCGCCACCCGTCCGGGTGGGGTTCGATTGAACACTGAAGCTTTCTTT. This sequence joins TRBV5-1 and TRBJ1-1; no clear D gene. CDR1 is SGHRS and CDR2 is YFSETQ in the germline V gene. The CDR3 loop spans 16 amino acids. V was shortened by 9 bases and J by 0 bases, with 21 bases between the two germline ends.

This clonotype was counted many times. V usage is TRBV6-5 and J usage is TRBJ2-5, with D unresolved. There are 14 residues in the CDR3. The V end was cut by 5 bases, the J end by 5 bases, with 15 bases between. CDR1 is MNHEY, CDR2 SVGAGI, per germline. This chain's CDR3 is CASSTTAIEETQYF. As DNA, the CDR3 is TGTGCCAGCAGTACAACAGCGATCGAGGAGACCCAGTACTTC.

The CDR3 DNA is TGTGCCAGCTCACCGTCGAAGGTCGGCTACACCTTC. Translating gives CASSPSKVGYTF. The rearrangement joins TRBV18 to TRBJ1-2; D gene unclear. V dropped 3 bases and J dropped 8 bases, with 10 bases sitting between them. This CDR3 has 12 residues. Germline lookup yields CDR1 KGHSH and CDR2 LQKENI.

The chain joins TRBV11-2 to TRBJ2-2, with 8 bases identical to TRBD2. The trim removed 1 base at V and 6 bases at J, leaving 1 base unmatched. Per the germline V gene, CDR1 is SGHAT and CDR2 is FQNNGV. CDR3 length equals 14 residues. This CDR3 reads CASSLAGGPGELFF. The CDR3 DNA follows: TGTGCCAGCAGCTTAGCGGGGGGGCCCGGGGAGCTGTTTTTT.

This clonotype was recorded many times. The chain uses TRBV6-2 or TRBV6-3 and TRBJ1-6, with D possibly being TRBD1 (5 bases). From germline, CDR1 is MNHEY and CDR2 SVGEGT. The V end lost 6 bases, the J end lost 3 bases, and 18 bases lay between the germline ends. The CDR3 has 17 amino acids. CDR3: CASSRNRDGRYNSPLHF. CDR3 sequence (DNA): TGTGCCAGCAGCCGAAATCGGGACGGACGCTATAATTCACCCCTCCACTTT.

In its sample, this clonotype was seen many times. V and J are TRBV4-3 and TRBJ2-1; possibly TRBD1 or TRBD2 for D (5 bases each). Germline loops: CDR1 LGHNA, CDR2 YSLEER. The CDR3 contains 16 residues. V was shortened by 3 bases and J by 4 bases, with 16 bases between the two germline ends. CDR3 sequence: CASSQDHGTPYNEQFF. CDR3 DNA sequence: TGCGCCAGCAGCCAGGACCACGGGACGCCGTACAATGAGCAGTTCTTC.

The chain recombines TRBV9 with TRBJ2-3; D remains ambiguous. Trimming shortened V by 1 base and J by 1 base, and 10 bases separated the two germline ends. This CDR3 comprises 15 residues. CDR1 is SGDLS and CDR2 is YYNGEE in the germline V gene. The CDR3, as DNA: TGTGCCAGCAGCGTACAAAGGTGGGGCACAGATACGCAGTATTTT. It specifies CASSVQRWGTDTQYF.

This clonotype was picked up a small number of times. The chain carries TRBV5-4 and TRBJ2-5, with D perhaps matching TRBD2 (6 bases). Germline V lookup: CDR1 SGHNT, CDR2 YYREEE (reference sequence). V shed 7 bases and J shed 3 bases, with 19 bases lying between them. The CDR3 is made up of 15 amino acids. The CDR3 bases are TGTGCCAGCGGGCAGGGTCGGGGAGGTGAAGAGACCCAGTACTTC. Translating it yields CASGQGRGGEETQYF.

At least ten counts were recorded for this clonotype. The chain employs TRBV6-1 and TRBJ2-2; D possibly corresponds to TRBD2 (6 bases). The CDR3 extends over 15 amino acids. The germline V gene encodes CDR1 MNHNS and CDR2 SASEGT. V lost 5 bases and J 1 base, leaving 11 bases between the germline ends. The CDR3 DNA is TGTGCCAGCAGTCCCGGGACTTTGAACACCGGGGAGCTGTTTTTT. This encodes CASSPGTLNTGELFF.

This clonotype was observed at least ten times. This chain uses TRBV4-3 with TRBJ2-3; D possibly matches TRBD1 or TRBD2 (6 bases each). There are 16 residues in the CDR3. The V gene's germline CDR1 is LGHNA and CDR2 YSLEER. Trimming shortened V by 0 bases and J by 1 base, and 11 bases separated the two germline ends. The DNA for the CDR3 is TGCGCCAGCAGCCAAGATGTAGGGGGGCGCACAGATACGCAGTATTTT. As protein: CASSQDVGGRTDTQYF.

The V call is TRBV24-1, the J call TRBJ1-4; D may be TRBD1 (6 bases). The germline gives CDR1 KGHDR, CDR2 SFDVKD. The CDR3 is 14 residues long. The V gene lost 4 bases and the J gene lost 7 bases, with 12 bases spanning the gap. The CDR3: CATSETGSGEKLFF. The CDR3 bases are TGTGCCACCAGTGAAACAGGGAGTGGTGAAAAACTGTTTTTT.

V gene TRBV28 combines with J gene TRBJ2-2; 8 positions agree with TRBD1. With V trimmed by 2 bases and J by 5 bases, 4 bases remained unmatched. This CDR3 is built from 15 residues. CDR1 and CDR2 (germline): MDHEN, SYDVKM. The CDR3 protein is CASSLNRGRTGELFF. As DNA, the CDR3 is TGTGCCAGCAGTTTAAACAGGGGGAGGACCGGGGAGCTGTTTTTT.

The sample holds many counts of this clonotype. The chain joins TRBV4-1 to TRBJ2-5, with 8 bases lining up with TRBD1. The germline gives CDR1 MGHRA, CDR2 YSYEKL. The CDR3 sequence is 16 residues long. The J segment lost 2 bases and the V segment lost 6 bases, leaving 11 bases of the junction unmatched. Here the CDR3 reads CASRLNTGTGQETQYF. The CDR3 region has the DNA TGCGCCAGCAGGCTAAATACAGGGACAGGACAAGAGACCCAGTACTTC.

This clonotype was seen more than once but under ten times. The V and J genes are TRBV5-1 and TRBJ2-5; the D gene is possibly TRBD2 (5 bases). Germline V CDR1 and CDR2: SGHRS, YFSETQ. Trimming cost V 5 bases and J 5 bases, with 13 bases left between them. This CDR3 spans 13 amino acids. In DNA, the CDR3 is TGCGCCAGCAGTTCAATCTCGGGGGAGACCCAGTACTTC. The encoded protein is CASSSISGETQYF.

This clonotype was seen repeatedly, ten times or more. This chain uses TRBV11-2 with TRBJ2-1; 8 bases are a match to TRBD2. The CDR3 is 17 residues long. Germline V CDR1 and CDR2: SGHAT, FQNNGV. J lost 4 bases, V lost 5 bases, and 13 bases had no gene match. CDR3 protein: CASSPGRGVQRYNEQFF. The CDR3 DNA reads TGTGCCAGCAGCCCCGGGAGGGGCGTCCAGCGGTACAATGAGCAGTTCTTC.

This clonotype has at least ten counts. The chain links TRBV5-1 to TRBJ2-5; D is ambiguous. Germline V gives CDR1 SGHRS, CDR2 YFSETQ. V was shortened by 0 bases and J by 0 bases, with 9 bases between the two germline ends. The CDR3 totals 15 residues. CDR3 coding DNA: TGCGCCAGCAGCTTGGCCTTTCTGTACCAAGAGACCCAGTACTTC. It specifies CASSLAFLYQETQYF.

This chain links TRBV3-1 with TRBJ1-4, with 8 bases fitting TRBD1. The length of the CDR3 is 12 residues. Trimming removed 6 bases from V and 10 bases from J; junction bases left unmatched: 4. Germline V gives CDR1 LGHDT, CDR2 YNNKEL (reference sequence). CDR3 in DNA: TGTGCCAGCAGACAGGGGGAGGGAAAACTGTTTTTT. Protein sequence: CASRQGEGKLFF.

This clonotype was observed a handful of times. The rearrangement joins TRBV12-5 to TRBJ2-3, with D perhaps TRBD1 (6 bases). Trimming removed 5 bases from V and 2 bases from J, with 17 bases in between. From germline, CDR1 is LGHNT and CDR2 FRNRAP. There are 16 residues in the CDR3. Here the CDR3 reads CASGPLFAGATDTQYF. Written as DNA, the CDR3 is TGTGCTAGTGGTCCCCTATTTGCAGGGGCCACAGATACGCAGTATTTT. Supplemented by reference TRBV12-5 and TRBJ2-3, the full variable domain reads DARVTQTPRHKVTEMGQEVTMRCQPILGHNTVFWYRQTMMQGLELLAYFRNRAPLDDSGMPKDRFSAEMPDATLATLKIQPSEPRDSAVYFCASGPLFAGATDTQYFGPGTRLTVL.

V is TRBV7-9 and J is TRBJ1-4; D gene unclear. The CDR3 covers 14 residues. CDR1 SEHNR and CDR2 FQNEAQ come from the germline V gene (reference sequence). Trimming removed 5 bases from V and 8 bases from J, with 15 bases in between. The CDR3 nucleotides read TGTGCCAGCAGCCTTCAGACGGGCGGAGAAAAACTGTTTTTT. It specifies CASSLQTGGEKLFF. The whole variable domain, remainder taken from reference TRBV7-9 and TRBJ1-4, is DTGVSQNPRHKITKRGQNVTFRCDPISEHNRLYWYRQTLGQGPEFLTYFQNEAQLEKSRLLSDRFSAERPKGSFSTLEIQRTEQGDSAMYLCASSLQTGGEKLFFGSGTQLSVL.

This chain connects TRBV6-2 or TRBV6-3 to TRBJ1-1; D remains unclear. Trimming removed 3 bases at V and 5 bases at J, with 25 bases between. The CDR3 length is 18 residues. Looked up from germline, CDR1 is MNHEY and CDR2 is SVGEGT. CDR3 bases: TGTGCCAGCAGTTATTCGTTTAATTCGGTGGGAATCGAAACTGAAGCTTTCTTT. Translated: CASSYSFNSVGIETEAFF.

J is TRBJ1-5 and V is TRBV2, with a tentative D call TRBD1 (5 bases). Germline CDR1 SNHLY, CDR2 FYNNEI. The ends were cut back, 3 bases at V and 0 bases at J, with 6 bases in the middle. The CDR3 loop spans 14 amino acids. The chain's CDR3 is CASSDRDSNQPQHF. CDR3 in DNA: TGTGCCAGCAGTGACAGGGATAGCAATCAGCCCCAGCATTTT.

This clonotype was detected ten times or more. The CDR3 DNA reads TGTGCCAGCAGTTTCGGGCTAGCGGGGGTTCAAGAGACCCAGTACTTC. Translation: CASSFGLAGVQETQYF. This sequence joins TRBV12-3 or TRBV12-4 and TRBJ2-5, with 10 bases identical to TRBD2. This CDR3 comprises 16 residues. The V and J ends lost 3 bases and 2 bases, in that order; junction bases with no gene match: 6.

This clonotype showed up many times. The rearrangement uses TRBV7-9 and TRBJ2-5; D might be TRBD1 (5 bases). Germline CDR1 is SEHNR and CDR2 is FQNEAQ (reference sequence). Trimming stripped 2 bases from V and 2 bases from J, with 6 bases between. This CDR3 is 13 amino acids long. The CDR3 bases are TGTGCCAGCAGCTTAAGACAGCAAGAGACCCAGTACTTC. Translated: CASSLRQQETQYF.

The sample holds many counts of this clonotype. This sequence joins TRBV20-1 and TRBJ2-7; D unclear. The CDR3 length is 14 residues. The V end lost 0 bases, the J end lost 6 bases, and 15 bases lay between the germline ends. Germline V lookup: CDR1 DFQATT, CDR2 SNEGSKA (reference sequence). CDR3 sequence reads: CSARDNGGSLEQYF. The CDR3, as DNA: TGCAGTGCTAGAGATAACGGTGGGTCCCTCGAGCAGTACTTC.

CDR3 sequence: CASSSRGGGVPMNTEAFF. For the CDR3, the DNA is TGTGCCAGCAGCTCGAGGGGTGGAGGGGTGCCAATGAACACTGAAGCTTTCTTT. The gene calls are TRBV7-2 and TRBJ1-1, with a weak D call TRBD1 (5 bases). V was cut by 4 bases and J by 0 bases, with 21 bases left in between. There are 18 residues in the CDR3. Per the germline V gene, CDR1 is SGHTA and CDR2 is FQGNSA.